This T cell receptor beta chain is drawn from a study of blood T cell repertoires in COVID-19. As processed by the authors: Reference gene primer amplification gave nucleated cell count estimates. Sequencing was performed with immunoSEQ multiplex PCR; in TCRdb, only in-frame clones are kept and a portion is missing. V, J and clone size are those of that table, while D and trimming were read from the DNA. The data contain 140,000 to 150,000 clones, approximately 88% of them singletons. With 3 bases removed from V and 3 bases from J, the gap between germline ends came to 9 bases. The CDR3 consists of 14 residues. Per germline, CDR1 SGDLS and CDR2 YYNGEE.

This rearrangement joins TRBV9 to TRBJ2-2; D perhaps matches TRBD1 (6 bases). What was sequenced was peripheral blood. The receptor comes from a woman between 50 and 59 years old with acute or convalescent COVID-19. The CDR3 sequence: CASSDQGYTGELFF. The CDR3 DNA sequence: TGTGCCAGCAGCGACCAGGGGTACACCGGGGAGCTGTTTTTT.